The clone carrying this T cell receptor (beta chain) has at least ten counts. Antigen: not known. The record originates from a study of regulatory T cells in long-lasting Graves disease. Time point reported: persistent/refractory GD, antithyroid drugs over 5 years with positive TRAb. RNA from PBMCs was the source of the TCR library. Doctors identified Graves' disease using the American Thyroid Association guidelines. An endocrinology department in Xi'an, China, recruited the patients. V lost 3 bases and J lost 7, with 13 bases in between. From germline, CDR1 is LNHDA and CDR2 SQIVND (reference sequence). CDR3 length: 15 residues. Study findings and constraints: Patients whose Graves' disease persisted exhibited lower TCR diversity than those newly diagnosed. Persistent disease showed a preference for TRBV28, TRBJ1-2 and TRBJ2-5.

Arm-PCR with iRepertoire HTBI primers amplified the CDR3 regions for these TCR beta libraries. MiXCR, run by TCRdb on the multiplex PCR reads, gives a single entry per CDR3 protein. This sample yields 400,000 to 500,000 distinct CDR3 sequences, of which under 25% are seen a single time; approximately 7.8% belongs to the top ten. The chain employs TRBV19 and TRBJ1-6, with D possibly being TRBD1 (5 bases). The receptor comes from a female donor with Graves disease. Source: peripheral blood mononuclear cells (PBMCs), taken when the disease was refractory, from a patient treated with antithyroid drugs. The CDR3 region is CASSILSRQNSPLHF. The DNA for the CDR3 is TGTGCCAGTAGTATCCTGTCCCGACAGAATTCACCCCTCCACTTT.